This T cell receptor beta chain comes out of a study of cytomegalovirus exposure and HLA in healthy donors. At the level of the study: Sequencing of roughly 180 million T cells in an earlier analysis found about 120 million unique TCR beta sequences.

Whole-study results and caveats: In a later analysis, several top co-occurrence clusters appeared linked to parvovirus B19, influenza, CMV and Epstein-Barr virus.

Details on this clone: The antigen is unknown.

PCR employed 60 Vbeta and 13 Jbeta primers. Using immunoSEQ multiplex PCR, the repertoire was profiled, and TCRdb retains in-frame clones only, with some absent. The data contain 110,000 to 150,000 clones, 78% of them singletons. The sample taken for sequencing was PBMCs. This receptor was obtained from a male donor in good health and CMV-seronegative.

The chain's CDR3 is CASSQDWDSTGELFF. DNA for the CDR3: TGCGCCAGCAGCCAAGATTGGGACTCAACCGGGGAGCTGTTTTTT. J is TRBJ2-2 and V is TRBV4-3; D possibly corresponds to TRBD2 (6 bases). Trimming shortened V by 0 bases and J by 5 bases, and 10 bases separated the two germline ends. The CDR3 extends over 15 amino acids. Germline loops: CDR1 LGHNA, CDR2 YSLEER.